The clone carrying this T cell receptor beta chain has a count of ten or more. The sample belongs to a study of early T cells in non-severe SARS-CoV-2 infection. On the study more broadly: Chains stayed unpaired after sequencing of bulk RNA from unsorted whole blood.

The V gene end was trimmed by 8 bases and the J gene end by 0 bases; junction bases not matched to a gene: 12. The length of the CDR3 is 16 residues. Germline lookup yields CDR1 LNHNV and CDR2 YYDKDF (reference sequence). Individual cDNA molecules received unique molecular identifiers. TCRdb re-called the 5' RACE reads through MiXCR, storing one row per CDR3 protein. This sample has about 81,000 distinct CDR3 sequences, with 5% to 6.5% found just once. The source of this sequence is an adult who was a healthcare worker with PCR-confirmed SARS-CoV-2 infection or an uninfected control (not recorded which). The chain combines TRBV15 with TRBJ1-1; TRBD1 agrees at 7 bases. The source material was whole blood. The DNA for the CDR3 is TGTGCCACCCACATGAGGACAGGCGCAATGAACACTGAAGCTTTCTTT. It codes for CATHMRTGAMNTEAFF.